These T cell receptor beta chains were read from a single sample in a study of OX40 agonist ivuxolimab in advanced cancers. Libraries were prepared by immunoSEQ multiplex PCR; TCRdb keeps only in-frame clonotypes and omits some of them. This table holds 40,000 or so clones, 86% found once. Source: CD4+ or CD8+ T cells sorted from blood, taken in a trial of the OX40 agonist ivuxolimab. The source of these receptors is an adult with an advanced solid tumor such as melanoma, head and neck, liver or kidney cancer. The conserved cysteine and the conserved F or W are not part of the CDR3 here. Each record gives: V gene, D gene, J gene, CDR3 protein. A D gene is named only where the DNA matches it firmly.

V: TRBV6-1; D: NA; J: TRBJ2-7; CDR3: ASSEAPVYEQY
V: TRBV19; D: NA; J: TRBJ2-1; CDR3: ASSIESTAQYEQF
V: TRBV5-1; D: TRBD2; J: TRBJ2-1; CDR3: ASSLGRGGADEQF
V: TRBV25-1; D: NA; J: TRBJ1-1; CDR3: ASSEYSSAMNTEAF
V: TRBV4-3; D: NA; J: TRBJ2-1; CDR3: ASSQGHPGRNYNEQF
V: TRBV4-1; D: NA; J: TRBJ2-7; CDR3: ASSQTGTELGEQY
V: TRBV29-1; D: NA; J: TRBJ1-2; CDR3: SVAQGNEGYT
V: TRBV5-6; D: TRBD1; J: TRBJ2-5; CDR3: ASSWDRQEAQY
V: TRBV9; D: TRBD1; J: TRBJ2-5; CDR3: ASSDDRGRKTQY
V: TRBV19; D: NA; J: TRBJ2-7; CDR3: ASSLFLGEQY
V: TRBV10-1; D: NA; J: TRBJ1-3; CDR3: ASSEGTFALGNTIY
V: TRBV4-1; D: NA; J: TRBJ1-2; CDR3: ASSLSQGTYGYT
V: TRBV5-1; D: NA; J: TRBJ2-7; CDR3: ASSPRWEGRGEQY
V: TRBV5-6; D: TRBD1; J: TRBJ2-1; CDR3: ASSFLPGQGANEQF